This TCR beta chain was recorded in a study of T-cell reconstitution after alpha-beta-depleted transplantation in children. Unique molecular identifiers were incorporated during preparation of the TCRbeta library. MiXCR, run by TCRdb on the PCR reads, gives a single entry per CDR3 protein. The table includes 250,000 to 300,000 distinct CDR3 sequences, almost 8% detected once. A few counts support this clonotype. Its antigen remains unidentified. Germline V gene data show CDR1 as SGHNT and CDR2 as YYREEE (reference sequence). The CDR3 has 19 amino acids. V shed 2 bases, J shed 0 bases, and the junction held 11 bases outside the gene matches. Study-wide results and limits: It was surviving recipient T cells and thymic progenitors that gave some patients high TCRbeta diversity at day 60. It was newly produced T cells that mostly accounted for T-cell counts and diversity one year after transplant. Where alpha-beta T cells came from about two months after transplant was reportedly several hundred expanded graft clones.

The J gene is TRBJ2-2, the V gene TRBV5-4; TRBD1 agrees at 9 bases. The receptor was derived from a female patient younger than 10 who had a stem cell transplant for Fanconi anemia, so the T cells may come from the graft donor. The sample here was peripheral blood, taken 360 days after TCRalphabeta/CD19-depleted stem cell transplant. As DNA, the CDR3 is TGTGCCAGCAGCTTATCCGGGACAGGGTTGGTGACGAACACCGGGGAGCTGTTTTTT. Protein product: CASSLSGTGLVTNTGELFF.